Here is one T cell receptor (beta chain) with its context. No antigen is known for it. This entry is derived from a study of cytomegalovirus exposure and HLA in healthy donors. Study results and caveats: CMV serostatus was the only immune exposure information that was available. HLA restriction was apparent for most CMV-associated TCR beta chains in a later analysis. When analyzed later, the rates of TCR association showed variation by HLA locus, with DRB1 the most and HLA-C the fewest. The study recorded about 160 TCR beta chains that were cytomegalovirus-associated.

V lost 6 bases and J 4 bases, leaving 13 bases between the germline ends. Per the germline V gene, CDR1 is SNHLY and CDR2 is FYNNEI. The CDR3 consists of 13 residues. PCR employed 60 Vbeta and 13 Jbeta primers. Here immunoSEQ multiplex PCR was the method, and the copy in TCRdb shows in-frame clones only, minus some. Of some 94,000 clones in the sample, roughly 70% were seen once. The source of this sequence is a man between 50 and 59 years old in good health and CMV-seronegative. Sequencing input: PBMCs. The V gene is TRBV2, the J gene TRBJ2-7, with D uncertain. DNA for the CDR3: TGTGCCAGCAGCAGACACGGCGAGTACGAGCAGTACTTC. It encodes CASSRHGEYEQYF.